The clone carrying this T cell receptor beta chain has only a few counts. From germline, CDR1 is KGHSH and CDR2 LQKENI. This CDR3 contains 16 residues. The trim removed 4 bases at V and 4 bases at J, leaving 7 bases unmatched. TCRdb processed the 5' RACE reads anew with MiXCR; each CDR3 protein has one entry. Of some 54,000 distinct CDR3 sequences in the sample, under 20% were seen once. The sequenced sample consisted of naive CD4+ T cells sorted from blood. The subset denotes: naive CD4+ T cells, CD4+CD45RA+CD25-. The clonotype comes from a female donor with breast cancer. The rearrangement joins TRBV18 to TRBJ1-6; 7 nucleotides agree with TRBD1. The CDR3 bases are TGTGCCAGCTCACAAATACCGGGACAGTATAATTCACCCCTCCACTTT. Amino acid sequence: CASSQIPGQYNSPLHF.